These T cell receptor beta chains were read from a single sample in a study of cytomegalovirus exposure and HLA in healthy donors. Measured with immunoSEQ multiplex PCR; TCRdb has only the in-frame clones, and not every one. The table lists roughly 200,000 clones, about four fifths of them singletons. The sequencing sample was made of PBMCs. The origin of the receptors is a female donor in good health and CMV-seronegative. Each CDR3 is given with its conserved first and last residue.

v_gene	j_gene	CDR3aa
TRBV27	TRBJ1-1	CASSLTGQRGAEAFF
TRBV10-3	.	CAIRDHNRDRDEQYF
TRBV18	TRBJ1-4	CASSPPPGQGREKLFF
TRBV2	TRBJ2-7	CASSQRTGGGEQYF
TRBV5-1	TRBJ2-7	CASRFDTGVSEQYF
TRBV10-2	TRBJ2-1	CASKLTGYNEQFF
TRBV9	TRBJ2-3	CASSVSGLSSTDTQYF
TRBV5-6	TRBJ2-7	CASSAYFSGVTYEQYF
TRBV6-5	TRBJ1-1	CATKAGQGSTEAFF
TRBV6-6	TRBJ1-1	CASTVQGANTEAFF
TRBV5-4	TRBJ1-1	CASSLEGGTEAFF
TRBV9	TRBJ2-1	CASSVDGGVYNEQFF
TRBV9	TRBJ2-3	CASSETSGATDTQYF
TRBV7-9	TRBJ1-4	CASSLVLPRGEKLFF
TRBV6-5	TRBJ2-5	CASSPTYWRETQYF
TRBV5-1	TRBJ2-5	CASSLSQGAQETQYF
TRBV6-1	TRBJ2-7	CASRLTRDEQYF
TRBV5-4	TRBJ2-2	CASSLDIAGNTGELFF
TRBV4-2	TRBJ2-1	CASSQRTSGTPEQFF
TRBV4-2	TRBJ1-2	CASSPGQGGDYGYTF